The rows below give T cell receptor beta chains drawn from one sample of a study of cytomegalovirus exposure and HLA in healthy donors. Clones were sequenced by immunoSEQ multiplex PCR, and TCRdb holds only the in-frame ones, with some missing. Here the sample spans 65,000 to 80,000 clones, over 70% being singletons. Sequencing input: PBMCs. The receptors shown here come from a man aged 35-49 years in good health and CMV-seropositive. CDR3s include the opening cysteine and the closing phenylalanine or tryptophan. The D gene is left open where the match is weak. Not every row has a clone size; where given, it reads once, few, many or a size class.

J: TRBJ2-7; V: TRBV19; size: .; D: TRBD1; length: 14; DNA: TGTGCCAGTAGTGTGGGACAGGGGGCGTACGAGCAGTACTTC; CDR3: CASSVGQGAYEQYF
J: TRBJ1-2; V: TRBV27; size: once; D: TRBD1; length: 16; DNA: TGTGCCAGCAGCCCTCGGCCAGGGGGTTACGTGAATGGCTACACCTTC; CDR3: CASSPRPGGYVNGYTF
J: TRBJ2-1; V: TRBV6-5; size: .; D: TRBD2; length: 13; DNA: TGTGCCAGCCGCCCTTTTGGGGGAGGGGAGCAGTTCTTC; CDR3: CASRPFGGGEQFF
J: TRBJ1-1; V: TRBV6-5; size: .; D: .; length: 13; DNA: TGTGCCAGCAGGCCACCGGTGAACACTGAAGCTTTCTTT; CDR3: CASRPPVNTEAFF
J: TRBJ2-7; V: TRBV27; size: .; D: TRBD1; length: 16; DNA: TGTGCCAGCAGTTTAAAGGGGACAGGGTTATCGTACGAGCAGTACTTC; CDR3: CASSLKGTGLSYEQYF
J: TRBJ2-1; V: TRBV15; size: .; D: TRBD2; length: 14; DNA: TGTGCCACCTGGAGCGGGGGGTGGGGCAATGAGCAGTTCTTC; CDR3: CATWSGGWGNEQFF
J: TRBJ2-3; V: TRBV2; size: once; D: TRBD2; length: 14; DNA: TGTGCCAGCAGTAGCGGGAGGGAACTAGATACGCAGTATTTT; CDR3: CASSSGRELDTQYF
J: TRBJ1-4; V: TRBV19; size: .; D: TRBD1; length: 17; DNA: TGTGCCAGTAGTTCCCCGGGACAGGGGGTAACTAATGAAAAACTGTTTTTT; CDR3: CASSSPGQGVTNEKLFF
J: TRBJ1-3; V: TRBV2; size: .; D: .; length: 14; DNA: TGTGCCAGCAGTGAAGGACAGACTGGAAACACCATATATTTT; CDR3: CASSEGQTGNTIYF
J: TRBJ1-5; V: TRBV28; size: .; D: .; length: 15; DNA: TGTGCCAGCAGTTTGGAGCAGGGAAGCAATCAGCCCCAGCATTTT; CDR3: CASSLEQGSNQPQHF
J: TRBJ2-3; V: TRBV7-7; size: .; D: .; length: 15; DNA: TGTGCCAGCAGCCCAGGGGGGCAGGGCACAGATACGCAGTATTTT; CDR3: CASSPGGQGTDTQYF
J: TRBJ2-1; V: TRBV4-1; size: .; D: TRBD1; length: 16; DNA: TGCGCCAGCAGCCAAGAAAGTGGACAGGGACTCGGTGAGCAGTTCTTC; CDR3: CASSQESGQGLGEQFF
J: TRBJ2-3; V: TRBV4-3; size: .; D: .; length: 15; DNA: TGCGCCAGCAGCCAAGGAGCCTTCGGGACAGATACGCAGTATTTT; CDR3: CASSQGAFGTDTQYF
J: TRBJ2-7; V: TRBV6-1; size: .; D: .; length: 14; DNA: TGTGCCAGCAGTGGACAGTCTTTCGCCTACGAGCAGTACTTC; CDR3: CASSGQSFAYEQYF
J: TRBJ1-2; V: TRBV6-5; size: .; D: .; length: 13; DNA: TGTGCCAGCAGTTTGTCTTCCCTTCGTGGCTACACCTTC; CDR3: CASSLSSLRGYTF
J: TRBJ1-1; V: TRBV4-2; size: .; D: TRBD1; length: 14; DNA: TGTGCCAGCAGCCACGGACAGGGGGTTGCTGAAGCTTTCTTT; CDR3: CASSHGQGVAEAFF
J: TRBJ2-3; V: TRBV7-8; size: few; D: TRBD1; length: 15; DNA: TGTGCCAGCAGCTTAGACAGGGGTACAACAGATACGCAGTATTTT; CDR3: CASSLDRGTTDTQYF
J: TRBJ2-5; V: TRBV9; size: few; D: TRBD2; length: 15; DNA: TGTGCCAGCAGCGATCCGGGGGGACGCCAAGAGACCCAGTACTTC; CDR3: CASSDPGGRQETQYF
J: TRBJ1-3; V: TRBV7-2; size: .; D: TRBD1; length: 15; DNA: TGTGCCAGCAGCTTAGACGACAGGGGGAGAAACACCATATATTTT; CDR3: CASSLDDRGRNTIYF
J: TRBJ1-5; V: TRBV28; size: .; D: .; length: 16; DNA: TGTGCCAGCAGTTTATGGCCGCAGGGTAGCAATCAGCCCCAGCATTTT; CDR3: CASSLWPQGSNQPQHF
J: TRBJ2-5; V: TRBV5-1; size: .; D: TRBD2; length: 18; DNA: TGCGCCAGCATGCCCGGGGCTAGCGGGGGTCAGAAACAAGAGACCCAGTACTTC; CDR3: CASMPGASGGQKQETQYF
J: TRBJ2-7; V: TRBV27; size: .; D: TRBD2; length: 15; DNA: TGTGCCAGCCGTCCTCTAGCGGGGGACCCCTACGAGCAGTACTTC; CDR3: CASRPLAGDPYEQYF
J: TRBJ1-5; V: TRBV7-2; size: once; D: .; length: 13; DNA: TGTGCCAGCAGCTATACCAGGAATCAGCCCCAGCATTTT; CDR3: CASSYTRNQPQHF
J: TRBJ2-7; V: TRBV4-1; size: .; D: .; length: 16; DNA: TGCGCCAGCAGCCAAGTTATTCGGACAGCCCACTACGAGCAGTACTTC; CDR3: CASSQVIRTAHYEQYF
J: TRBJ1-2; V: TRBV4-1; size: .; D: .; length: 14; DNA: TGCGCCAGCAGCCAAGTCACAGAGAAATATGGCTACACCTTC; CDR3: CASSQVTEKYGYTF
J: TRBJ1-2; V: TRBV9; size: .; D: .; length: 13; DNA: TGTGCCAGCAGCCCCTACAGGAACTATGGCTACACCTTC; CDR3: CASSPYRNYGYTF
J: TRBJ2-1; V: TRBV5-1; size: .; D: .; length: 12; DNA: TGCGCCAGCAGCATCCCATACAATGAGCAGTTCTTC; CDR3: CASSIPYNEQFF
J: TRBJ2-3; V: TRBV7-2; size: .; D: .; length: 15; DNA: TGTGCCAGCAGCCCACCGGGCGGGTGGGCAGATACGCAGTATTTT; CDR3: CASSPPGGWADTQYF
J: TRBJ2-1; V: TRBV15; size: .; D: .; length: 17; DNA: TGTGCCACCAGCAGAGAAGCGACCATCCTCCGTAGGAATGAGCAGTTCTTC; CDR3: CATSREATILRRNEQFF
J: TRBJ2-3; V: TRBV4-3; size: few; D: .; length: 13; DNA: TGCGCCAGCAGCCAGAGAGTCGCAGATACGCAGTATTTT; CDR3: CASSQRVADTQYF
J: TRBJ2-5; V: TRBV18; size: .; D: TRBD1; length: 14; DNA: TGTGCCAGCTCCCCCGGGACAGGGGCCGAGACCCAGTACTTC; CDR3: CASSPGTGAETQYF
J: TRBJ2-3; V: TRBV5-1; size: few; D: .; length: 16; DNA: TGCGCCAGCAGCGTTAAAGGGGGGGATAGCACAGATACGCAGTATTTT; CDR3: CASSVKGGDSTDTQYF
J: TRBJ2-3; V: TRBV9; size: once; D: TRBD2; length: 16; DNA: TGTGCCAGCAGCGTACGGGGGGACTTCACCACAGATACGCAGTATTTT; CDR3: CASSVRGDFTTDTQYF
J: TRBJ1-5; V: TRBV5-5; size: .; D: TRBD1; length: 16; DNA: TGTGCCAGCAGCTGGACAGGGGGAGAGAGCAATCAGCCCCAGCATTTT; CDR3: CASSWTGGESNQPQHF
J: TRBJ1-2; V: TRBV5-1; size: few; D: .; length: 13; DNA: TGCGCCAGCAGCTTGGGGAGCGACGACGGCTACACCTTC; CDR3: CASSLGSDDGYTF
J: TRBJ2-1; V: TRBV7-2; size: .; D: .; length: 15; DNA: TGTGCCAGCAGCTTGGACGGGGGACCACACAATGAGCAGTTCTTC; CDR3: CASSLDGGPHNEQFF
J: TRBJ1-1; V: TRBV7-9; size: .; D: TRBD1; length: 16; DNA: TGTGCCAGCAGCCCACCCGGGACAGGGCTGGACACTGAAGCTTTCTTT; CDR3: CASSPPGTGLDTEAFF
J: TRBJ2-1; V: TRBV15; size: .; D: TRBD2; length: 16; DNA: TGTGCCACCAGCCCGTGGATAGCGGGGACCTACAATGAGCAGTTCTTC; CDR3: CATSPWIAGTYNEQFF
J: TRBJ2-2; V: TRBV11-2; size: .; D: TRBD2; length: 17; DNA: TGTGCCAGCAGCTTAGGGACTAGCGGGAGGGTCGCCGGGGAGCTGTTTTTT; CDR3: CASSLGTSGRVAGELFF
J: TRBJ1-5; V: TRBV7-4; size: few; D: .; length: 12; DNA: TGTGCCAGCAGCTTACCCGATCAGCCCCAGCATTTT; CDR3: CASSLPDQPQHF
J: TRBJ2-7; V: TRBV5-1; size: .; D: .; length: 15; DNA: TGCGCCAGCAGCTTTGAGGGCGGGGCCTCCTACGAGCAGTACTTC; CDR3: CASSFEGGASYEQYF
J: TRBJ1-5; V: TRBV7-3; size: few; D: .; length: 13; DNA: TGTGCCAGCAGCTTAAGTCCCCAGGGGCCCCAGCATTTT; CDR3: CASSLSPQGPQHF
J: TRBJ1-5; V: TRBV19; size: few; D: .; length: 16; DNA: TGTGCCAGTAGTATAGCTACAGGGATGAAGGGGCAGCCCCAGCATTTT; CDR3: CASSIATGMKGQPQHF
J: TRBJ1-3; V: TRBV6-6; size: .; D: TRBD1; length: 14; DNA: TGTGCCAGCACGAGGGACAGGGCTGGAAACACCATATATTTT; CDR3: CASTRDRAGNTIYF
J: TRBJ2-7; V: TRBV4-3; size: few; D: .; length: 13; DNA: TGCGCCAGCAGCCGTCTAGTCGGGTCCGAGCAGTACTTC; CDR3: CASSRLVGSEQYF
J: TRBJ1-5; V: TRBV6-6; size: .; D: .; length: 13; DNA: TGTGCCAGCAGTTACTCGGCAGGGCAGCCCCAGCATTTT; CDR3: CASSYSAGQPQHF
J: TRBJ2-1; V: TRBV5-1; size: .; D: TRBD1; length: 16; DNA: TGCGCCAGCAGCTTGGCCTTGGCAGGGGGAATCAATGAGCAGTTCTTC; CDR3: CASSLALAGGINEQFF
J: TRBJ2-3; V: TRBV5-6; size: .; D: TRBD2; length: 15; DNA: TGTGCCAGCAGCTTAGAGGGGACTAGCGGGGGGACGCAGTATTTT; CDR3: CASSLEGTSGGTQYF
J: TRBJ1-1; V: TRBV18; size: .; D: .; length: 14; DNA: TGTGCCAGCTCACCTTCGGCAGGGGTCACTGAAGCTTTCTTT; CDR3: CASSPSAGVTEAFF
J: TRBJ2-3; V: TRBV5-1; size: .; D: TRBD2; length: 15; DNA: TGCGCCAGCAGCGTACTAGCGGGTTCCACAGATACGCAGTATTTT; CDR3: CASSVLAGSTDTQYF
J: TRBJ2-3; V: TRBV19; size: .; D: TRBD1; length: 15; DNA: TGTGCCAGTAGTCGAACAGGGGGACGCACAGATACGCAGTATTTT; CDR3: CASSRTGGRTDTQYF
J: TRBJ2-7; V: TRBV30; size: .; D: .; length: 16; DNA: TGTGCCTGGAGTGTAAGAGGCAGGGCTAGGGGGTACGAGCAGTACTTC; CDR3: CAWSVRGRARGYEQYF
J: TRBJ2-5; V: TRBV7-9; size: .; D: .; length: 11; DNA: TGTGCCAGCAGTAGCTCGGAGACCCAGTACTTC; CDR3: CASSSSETQYF
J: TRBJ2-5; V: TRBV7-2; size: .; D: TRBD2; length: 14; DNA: TGTGCCAGCAGCCGGACTAGCGGACAAGAGACCCAGTACTTC; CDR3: CASSRTSGQETQYF
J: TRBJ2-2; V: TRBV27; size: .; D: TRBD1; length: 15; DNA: TGTGCCAGCAGTTCTACAGGGGCCGCCACCGGGGAGCTGTTTTTT; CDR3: CASSSTGAATGELFF
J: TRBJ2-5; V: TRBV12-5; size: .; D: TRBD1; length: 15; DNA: TGTGCTAGTGGAACCGGACAGGGTCCTCAAGAGACCCAGTACTTC; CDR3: CASGTGQGPQETQYF
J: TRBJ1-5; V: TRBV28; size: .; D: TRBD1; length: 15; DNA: TGTGCCAGCAGTCTACATACAGGGGTTGGGCAGCCCCAGCATTTT; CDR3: CASSLHTGVGQPQHF